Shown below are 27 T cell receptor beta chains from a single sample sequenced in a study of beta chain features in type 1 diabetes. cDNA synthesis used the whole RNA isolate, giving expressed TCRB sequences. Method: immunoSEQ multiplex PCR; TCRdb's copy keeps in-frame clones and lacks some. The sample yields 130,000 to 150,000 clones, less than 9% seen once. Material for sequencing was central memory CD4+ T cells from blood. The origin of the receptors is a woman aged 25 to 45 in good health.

The chain's CDR3 is CASSPFSQETQYF. Written as DNA, the CDR3 is TGTGCCAGCAGCCCATTTTCCCAAGAGACCCAGTACTTC. The chain carries TRBV7-2 and TRBJ2-5; no definite D call. Germline values: CDR1 SGHTA, CDR2 FQGNSA. Deletions cut 5 bases from V and 1 base from J, with 8 bases between. The CDR3 is made up of 13 amino acids.

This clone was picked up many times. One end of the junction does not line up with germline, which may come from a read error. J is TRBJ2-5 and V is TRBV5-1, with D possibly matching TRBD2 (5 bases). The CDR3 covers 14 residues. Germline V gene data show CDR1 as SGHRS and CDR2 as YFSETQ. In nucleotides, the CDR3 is TGCGCCAGCAGTTTGGAAGGGAGTCACGAGACCCAGTACTTC. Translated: CASSLEGSHETQYF.

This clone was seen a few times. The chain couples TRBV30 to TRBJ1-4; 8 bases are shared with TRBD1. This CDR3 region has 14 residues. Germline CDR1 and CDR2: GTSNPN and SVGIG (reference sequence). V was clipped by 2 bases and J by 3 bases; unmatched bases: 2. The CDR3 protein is CAWSRQGSNEKLFF. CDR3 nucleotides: TGTGCCTGGAGTAGACAGGGGTCTAATGAAAAACTGTTTTTT. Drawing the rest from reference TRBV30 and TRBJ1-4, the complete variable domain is SQTIHQWPATLVQPVGSPLSLECTVEGTSNPNLYWYRQAAGRGLQLLFYSVGIGQISSEVPQNLSASRPQDRQFILSSKKLLLSDSGFYLCAWSRQGSNEKLFFGSGTQLSVL.

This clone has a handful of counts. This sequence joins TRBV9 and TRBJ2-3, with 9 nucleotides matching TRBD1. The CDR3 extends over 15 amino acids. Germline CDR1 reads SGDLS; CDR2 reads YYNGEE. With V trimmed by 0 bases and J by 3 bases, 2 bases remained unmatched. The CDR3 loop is CASSVDRGRTDTQYF. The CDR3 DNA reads TGTGCCAGCAGCGTAGACAGGGGGCGGACAGATACGCAGTATTTT.

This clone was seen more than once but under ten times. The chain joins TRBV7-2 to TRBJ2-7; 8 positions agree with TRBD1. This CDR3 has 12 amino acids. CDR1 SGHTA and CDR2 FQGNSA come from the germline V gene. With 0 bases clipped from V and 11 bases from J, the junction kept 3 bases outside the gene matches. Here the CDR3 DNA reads TGTGCCAGCAGCTTAGCTGCGGACAGGGAGTACTTC. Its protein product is CASSLAADREYF.

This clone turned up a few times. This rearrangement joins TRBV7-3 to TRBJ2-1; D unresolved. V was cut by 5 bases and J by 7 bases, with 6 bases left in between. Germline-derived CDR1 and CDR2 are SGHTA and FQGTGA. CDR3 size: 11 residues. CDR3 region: CASSQKNEQFF. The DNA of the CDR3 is TGTGCCAGCAGCCAAAAAAATGAGCAGTTCTTC.

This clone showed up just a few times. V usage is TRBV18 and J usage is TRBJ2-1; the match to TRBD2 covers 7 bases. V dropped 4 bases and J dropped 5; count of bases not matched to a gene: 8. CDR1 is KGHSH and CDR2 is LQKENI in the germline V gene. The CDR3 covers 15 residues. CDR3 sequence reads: CASSRSSGRNNEQFF. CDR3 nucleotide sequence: TGTGCCAGCTCACGTTCTAGCGGCCGTAACAATGAGCAGTTCTTC. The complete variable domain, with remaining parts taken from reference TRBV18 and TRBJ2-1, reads NAGVMQNPRHLVRRRGQEARLRCSPMKGHSHVYWYRQLPEEGLKFMVYLQKENIIDESGMPKERFSAEFPKEGPSILRIQQVVRGDSAAYFCASSRSSGRNNEQFFGPGTRLTVL.

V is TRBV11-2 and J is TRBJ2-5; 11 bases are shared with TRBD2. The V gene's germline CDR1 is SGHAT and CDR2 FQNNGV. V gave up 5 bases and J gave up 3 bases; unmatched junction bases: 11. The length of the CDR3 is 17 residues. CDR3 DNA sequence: TGTGCCAGCAGCCAAGACGTAGCGGGAGGGCTGGAAGAGACCCAGTACTTC. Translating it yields CASSQDVAGGLEETQYF.

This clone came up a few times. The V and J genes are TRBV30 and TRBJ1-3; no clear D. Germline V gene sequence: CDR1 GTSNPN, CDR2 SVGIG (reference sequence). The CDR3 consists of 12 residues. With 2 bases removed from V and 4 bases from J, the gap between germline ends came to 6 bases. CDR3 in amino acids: CAWSQIGNTIYF. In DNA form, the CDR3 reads TGTGCCTGGAGTCAGATAGGAAACACCATATATTTT.

The DNA for the CDR3 is TGTGCCAGCAGTGGAGCGGGAGAATCGGGCGAGCAGTACTTC. It encodes CASSGAGESGEQYF. The rearrangement uses TRBV28 and TRBJ2-7; 8 bases are a match to TRBD2. This CDR3 is 14 amino acids long. The germline gives CDR1 MDHEN, CDR2 SYDVKM. The ends lost 5 bases at V and 6 bases at J; junction bases unmatched: 9.

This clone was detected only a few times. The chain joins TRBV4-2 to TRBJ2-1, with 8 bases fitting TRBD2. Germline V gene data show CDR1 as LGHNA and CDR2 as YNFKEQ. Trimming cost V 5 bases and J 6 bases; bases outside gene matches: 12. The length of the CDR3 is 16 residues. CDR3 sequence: CASSKSSGTLGNEQFF. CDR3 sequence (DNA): TGTGCCAGCAGCAAGAGTAGCGGGACACTGGGCAATGAGCAGTTCTTC.

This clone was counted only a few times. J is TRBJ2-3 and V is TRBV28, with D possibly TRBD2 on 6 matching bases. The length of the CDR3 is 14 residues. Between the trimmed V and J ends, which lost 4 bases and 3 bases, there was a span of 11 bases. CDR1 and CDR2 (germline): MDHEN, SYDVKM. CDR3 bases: TGTGCCAGCAGTTCGCCCGGGACTACAGATACGCAGTATTTT. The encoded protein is CASSSPGTTDTQYF.

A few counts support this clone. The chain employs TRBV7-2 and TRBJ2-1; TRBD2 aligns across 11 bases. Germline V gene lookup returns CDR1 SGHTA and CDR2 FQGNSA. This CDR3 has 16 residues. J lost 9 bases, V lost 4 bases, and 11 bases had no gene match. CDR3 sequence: CASSSGLTSGTFEQFF. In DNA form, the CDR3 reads TGTGCCAGCAGCTCCGGGTTGACTAGCGGGACTTTTGAGCAGTTCTTC. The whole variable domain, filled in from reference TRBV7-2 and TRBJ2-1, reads GAGVSQSPSNKVTEKGKDVELRCDPISGHTALYWYRQSLGQGLEFLIYFQGNSAPDKSGLPSDRFSAERTGGSVSTLTIQRTQQEDSAVYLCASSSGLTSGTFEQFFGPGTRLTVL.

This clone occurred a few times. The chain's CDR3 is CASSVESRGTDTQYF. For the CDR3, the DNA is TGTGCCAGCAGCGTAGAATCTAGGGGGACAGATACGCAGTATTTT. The rearrangement links TRBV9 to TRBJ2-3; a possible D gene is TRBD1 (6 bases). Germline V gene data show CDR1 as SGDLS and CDR2 as YYNGEE. This CDR3 comprises 15 residues. Trimming removed 0 bases at V and 3 bases at J, with 11 bases between.

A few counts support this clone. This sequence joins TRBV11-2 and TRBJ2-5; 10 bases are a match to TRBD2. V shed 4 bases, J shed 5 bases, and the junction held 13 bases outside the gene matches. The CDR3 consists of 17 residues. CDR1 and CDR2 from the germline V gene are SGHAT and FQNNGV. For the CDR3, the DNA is TGTGCCAGCAGCTCAGGGGTGGCTAGCGGGAGTGGGGAGACCCAGTACTTC. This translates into CASSSGVASGSGETQYF.

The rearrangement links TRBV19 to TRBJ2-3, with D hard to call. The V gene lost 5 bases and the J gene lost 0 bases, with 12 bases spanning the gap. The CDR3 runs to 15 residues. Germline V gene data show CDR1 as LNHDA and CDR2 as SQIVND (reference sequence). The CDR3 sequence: CASSASKLSTDTQYF. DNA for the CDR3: TGTGCCAGTAGTGCAAGTAAGCTTAGCACAGATACGCAGTATTTT.

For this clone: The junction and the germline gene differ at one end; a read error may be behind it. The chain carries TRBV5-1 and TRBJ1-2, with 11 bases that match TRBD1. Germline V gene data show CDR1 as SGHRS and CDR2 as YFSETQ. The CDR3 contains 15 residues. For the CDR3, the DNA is TGCGCCAGCACCTTGGGACAGGGGGAGAACTATGGCTACACCTTC. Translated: CASTLGQGENYGYTF.

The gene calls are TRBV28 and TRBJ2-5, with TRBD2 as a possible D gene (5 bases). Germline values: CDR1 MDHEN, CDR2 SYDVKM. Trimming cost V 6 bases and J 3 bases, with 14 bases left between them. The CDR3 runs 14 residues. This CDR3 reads CASSHLAREETQYF. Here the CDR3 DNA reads TGTGCCAGCAGCCATTTAGCGAGGGAAGAGACCCAGTACTTC.

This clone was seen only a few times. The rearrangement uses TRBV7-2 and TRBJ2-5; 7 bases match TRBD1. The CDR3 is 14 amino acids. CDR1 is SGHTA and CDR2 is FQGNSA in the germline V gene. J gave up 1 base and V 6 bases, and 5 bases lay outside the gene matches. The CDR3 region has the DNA TGTGCCAGCAGTCTCGGACAGGTCCAAGAGACCCAGTACTTC. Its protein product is CASSLGQVQETQYF.

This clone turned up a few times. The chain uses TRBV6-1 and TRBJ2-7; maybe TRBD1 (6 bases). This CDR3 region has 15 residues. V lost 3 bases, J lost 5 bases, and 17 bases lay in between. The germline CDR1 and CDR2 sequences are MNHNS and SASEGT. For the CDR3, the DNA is TGTGCCAGCAGTGAGATTACAGGGTTTCGAGACGAGCAGTACTTC. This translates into CASSEITGFRDEQYF.

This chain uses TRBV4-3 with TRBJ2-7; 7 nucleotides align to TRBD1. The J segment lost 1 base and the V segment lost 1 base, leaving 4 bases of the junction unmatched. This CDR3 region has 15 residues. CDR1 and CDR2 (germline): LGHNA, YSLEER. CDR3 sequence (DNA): TGCGCCAGCAGCCAAGTCTCGGGACAGTCCTACGAGCAGTACTTC. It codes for CASSQVSGQSYEQYF.

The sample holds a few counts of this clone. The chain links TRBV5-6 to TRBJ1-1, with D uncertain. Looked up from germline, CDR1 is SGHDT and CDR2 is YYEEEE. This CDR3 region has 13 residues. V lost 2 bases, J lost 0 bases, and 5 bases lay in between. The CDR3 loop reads CASSFTVNTEAFF. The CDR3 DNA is TGTGCCAGCAGCTTTACAGTGAACACTGAAGCTTTCTTT.

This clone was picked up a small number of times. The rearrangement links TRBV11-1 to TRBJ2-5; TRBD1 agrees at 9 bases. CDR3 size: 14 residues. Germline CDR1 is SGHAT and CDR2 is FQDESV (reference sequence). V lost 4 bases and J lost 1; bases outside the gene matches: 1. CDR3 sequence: CASSSGQGQETQYF. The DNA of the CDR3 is TGTGCCAGCAGCTCGGGACAGGGCCAAGAGACCCAGTACTTC.

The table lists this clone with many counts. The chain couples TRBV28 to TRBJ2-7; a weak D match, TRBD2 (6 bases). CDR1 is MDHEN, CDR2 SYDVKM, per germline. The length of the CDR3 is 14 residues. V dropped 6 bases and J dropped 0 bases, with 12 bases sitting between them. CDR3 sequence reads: CASRSGTRSYEQYF. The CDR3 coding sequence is TGTGCCAGCAGATCCGGGACTCGCTCCTACGAGCAGTACTTC.

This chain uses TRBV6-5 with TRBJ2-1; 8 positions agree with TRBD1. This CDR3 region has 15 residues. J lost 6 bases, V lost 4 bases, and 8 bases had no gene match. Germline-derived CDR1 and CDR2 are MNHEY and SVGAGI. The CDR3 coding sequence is TGTGCCAGCAGTTGGACAGGGAGGTTTCGCAATGAGCAGTTCTTC. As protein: CASSWTGRFRNEQFF.

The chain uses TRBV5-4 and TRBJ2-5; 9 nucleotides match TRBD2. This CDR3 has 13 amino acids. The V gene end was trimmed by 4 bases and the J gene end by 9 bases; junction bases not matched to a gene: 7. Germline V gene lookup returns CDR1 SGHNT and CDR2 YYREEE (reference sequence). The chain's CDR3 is CASSQGLAQAQYF. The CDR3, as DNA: TGTGCCAGCAGCCAGGGACTAGCTCAGGCCCAGTACTTC.

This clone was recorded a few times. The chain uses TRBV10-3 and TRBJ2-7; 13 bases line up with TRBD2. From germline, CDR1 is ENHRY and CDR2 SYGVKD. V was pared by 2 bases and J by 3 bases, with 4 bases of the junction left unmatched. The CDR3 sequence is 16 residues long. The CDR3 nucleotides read TGTGCCATCAGTGAGGGGACTAGCGGGAATAACTACGAGCAGTACTTC. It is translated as CAISEGTSGNNYEQYF.